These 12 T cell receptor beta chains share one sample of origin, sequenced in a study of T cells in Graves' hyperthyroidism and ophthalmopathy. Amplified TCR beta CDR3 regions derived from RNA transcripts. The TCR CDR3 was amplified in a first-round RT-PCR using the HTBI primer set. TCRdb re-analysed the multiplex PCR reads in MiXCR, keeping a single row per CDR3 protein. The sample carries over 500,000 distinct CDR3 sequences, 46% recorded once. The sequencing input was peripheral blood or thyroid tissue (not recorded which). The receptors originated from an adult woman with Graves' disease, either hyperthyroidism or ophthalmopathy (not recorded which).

CDR3 region: CASSGSGAETQHF. DNA for the CDR3: TGTGCCAGCAGCGGCTCAGGGGCAGAGACCCAGCATTTT. This sequence joins TRBV6-5 and TRBJ1-5, with D possibly TRBD1 on 6 matching bases. The length of the CDR3 is 13 residues. V was shortened by 6 bases and J by 11 bases, with 17 bases between the two germline ends. The germline V gene has CDR1 MNHEY and CDR2 SVGAGI.

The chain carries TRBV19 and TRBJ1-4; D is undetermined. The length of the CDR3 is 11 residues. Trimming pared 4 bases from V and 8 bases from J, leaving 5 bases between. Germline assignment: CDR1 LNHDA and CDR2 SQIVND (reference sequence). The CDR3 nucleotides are TGTGCCAGTAGTAATGGAGAAAAACTGTTTTTT. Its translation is CASSNGEKLFF.

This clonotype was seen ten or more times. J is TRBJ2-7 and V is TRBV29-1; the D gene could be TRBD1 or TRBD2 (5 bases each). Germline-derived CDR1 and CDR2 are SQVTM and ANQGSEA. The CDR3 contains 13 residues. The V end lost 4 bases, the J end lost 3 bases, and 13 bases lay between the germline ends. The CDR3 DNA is TGCAGCGTTGCGGGGCTCTATCACTACGAGCAGTACTTC. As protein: CSVAGLYHYEQYF.

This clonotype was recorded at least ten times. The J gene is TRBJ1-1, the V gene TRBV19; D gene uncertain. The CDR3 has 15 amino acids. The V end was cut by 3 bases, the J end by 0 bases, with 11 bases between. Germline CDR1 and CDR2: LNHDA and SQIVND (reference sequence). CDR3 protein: CASSIVGRLNTEAFF. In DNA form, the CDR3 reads TGTGCCAGTAGTATCGTTGGCAGGCTGAACACTGAAGCTTTCTTT.

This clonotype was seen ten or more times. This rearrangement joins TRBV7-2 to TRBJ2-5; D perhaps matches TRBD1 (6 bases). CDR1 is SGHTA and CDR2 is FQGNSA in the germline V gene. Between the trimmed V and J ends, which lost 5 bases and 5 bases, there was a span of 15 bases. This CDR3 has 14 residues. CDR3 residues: CASSANRAAETQYF. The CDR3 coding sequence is TGTGCCAGCAGCGCGAACAGGGCCGCGGAGACCCAGTACTTC.

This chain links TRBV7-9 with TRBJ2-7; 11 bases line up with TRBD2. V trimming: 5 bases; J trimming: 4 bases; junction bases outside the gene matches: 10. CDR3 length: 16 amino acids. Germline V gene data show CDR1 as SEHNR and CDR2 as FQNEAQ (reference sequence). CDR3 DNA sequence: TGTGCCAGCAGCCGTAATCTAGCGGGAGGCATTTACGAGCAGTACTTC. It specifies CASSRNLAGGIYEQYF.

CDR3: CASSIRVEPSYEQYF. In nucleotides, the CDR3 is TGTGCCAGTAGTATCCGGGTGGAACCCTCCTACGAGCAGTACTTC. V is TRBV19 and J is TRBJ2-7; no firm D call. This CDR3 comprises 15 residues. V was clipped by 3 bases and J by 0 bases, with 12 bases between them. The V gene's germline CDR1 is LNHDA and CDR2 SQIVND (reference sequence).

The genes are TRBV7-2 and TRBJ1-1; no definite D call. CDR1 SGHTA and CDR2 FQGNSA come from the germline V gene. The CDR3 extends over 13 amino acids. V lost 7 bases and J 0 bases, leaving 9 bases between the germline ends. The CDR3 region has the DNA TGTGCCAGCACGGGAGCTCTGAACACTGAAGCTTTCTTT. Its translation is CASTGALNTEAFF.

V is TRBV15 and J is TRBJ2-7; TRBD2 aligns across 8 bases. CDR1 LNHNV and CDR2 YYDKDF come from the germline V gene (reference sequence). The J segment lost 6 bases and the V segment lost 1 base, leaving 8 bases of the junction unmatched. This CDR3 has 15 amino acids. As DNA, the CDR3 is TGTGCCACCAGCAGAGGAATTCGGGGGGGGAGCGAGCAGTACGTC. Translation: CATSRGIRGGSEQYV.

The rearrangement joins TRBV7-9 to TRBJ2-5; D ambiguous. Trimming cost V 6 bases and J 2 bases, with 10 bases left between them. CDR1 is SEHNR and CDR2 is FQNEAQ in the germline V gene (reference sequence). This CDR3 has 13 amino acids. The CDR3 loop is CASSPTTQETQYF. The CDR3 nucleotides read TGTGCCAGCAGTCCCACGACACAAGAGACCCAGTACTTC.

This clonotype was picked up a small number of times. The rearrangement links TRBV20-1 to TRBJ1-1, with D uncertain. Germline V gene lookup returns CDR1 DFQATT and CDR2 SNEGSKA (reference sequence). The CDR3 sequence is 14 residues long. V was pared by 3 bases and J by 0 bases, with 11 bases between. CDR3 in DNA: TGCAGTGCTAGGAAGGGCAGCCTGAACACTGAAGCTTTCTTT. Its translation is CSARKGSLNTEAFF.

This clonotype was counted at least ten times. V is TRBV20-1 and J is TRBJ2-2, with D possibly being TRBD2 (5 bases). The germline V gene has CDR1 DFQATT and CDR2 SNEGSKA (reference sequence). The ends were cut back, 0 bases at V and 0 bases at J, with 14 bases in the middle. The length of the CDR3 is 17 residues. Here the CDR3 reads CSARDLSSGANTGELFF. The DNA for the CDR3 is TGCAGTGCTAGAGATCTTTCCAGCGGAGCGAACACCGGGGAGCTGTTTTTT.